The source of this T cell receptor beta chain is a study of shared clonotypes between healthy human individuals. Study outcomes and limitations: Sharing across a handful of donors was seen in about 5% of naive CD4 clonotypes. Sampling covered blood only; tissue repertoires likely differ.

Positive CCR7 selection of CD45RO-negative cells yielded the naive CD8 cells, and terminally differentiated effector memory CD45RA+ cells were excluded. Sorted-subset replicate PCR reactions were performed with approximately 200 ng DNA, corresponding to 30,000 to 35,000 T cell genomes. This table comes from immunoSEQ multiplex PCR, and its TCRdb copy is limited to in-frame clones, with some not included. Of some 1,900,000 clones listed, approximately 95% are singletons. Regarding this clone: Its antigen is currently unknown.

Per germline, CDR1 MGHRA and CDR2 YSYEKL. With V trimmed by 0 bases and J by 1 base, 7 bases remained unmatched. This CDR3 spans 17 amino acids. The source is a man younger than 30 in good health. The sequenced material came from naive CD8+ T cells sorted from blood. V and J are TRBV4-1 and TRBJ2-7; 9 nucleotides align to TRBD1. The CDR3 sequence is CASSQDTGQGISYEQYF. The CDR3 bases are TGCGCCAGCAGCCAAGATACTGGACAGGGGATTTCCTACGAGCAGTACTTC.